This T cell receptor beta chain emerged from a study of a mutant IDH1 vaccine in newly diagnosed glioma. Looking at the study overall: First vaccine doses came 4-6 weeks after radiotherapy alone, or with temozolomide cycles.

CDR3 length equals 16 residues. Between the trimmed V and J ends, which lost 4 bases and 0 bases, there was a span of 14 bases. CDR1 SGHRS and CDR2 YFSETQ come from the germline V gene. The table came from immunoSEQ multiplex PCR; TCRdb's copy has only in-frame clones and leaves some out. The sample includes around 80,000 clones, more than 80% of them seen just once. Time point reported: week 23, last vaccination. Vaccinated patients received 300 ug of mutant IDH1 20-mer peptide per dose, with topical imiquimod. Tumors from donors were new WHO grade 3 or 4 IDH1-mutant astrocytomas with ATRX loss. A word on this clone: The antigen remains unidentified.

The sequence was collected from a woman aged 50 to 65 with glioma. The gene calls are TRBV5-1 and TRBJ2-1; no clear D. Material: PBMCs, obtained from a glioma patient whose treatment included an IDH1 peptide vaccine. The CDR3, as DNA: TGCGCCAGCAGCCCTACCGGACCCGCCTCCTACAATGAGCAGTTCTTC. This translates into CASSPTGPASYNEQFF. The whole variable domain, filled in from reference TRBV5-1 and TRBJ2-1, reads KAGVTQTPRYLIKTRGQQVTLSCSPISGHRSVSWYQQTPGQGLQFLFEYFSETQRNKGNFPGRFSGRQFSNSRSEMNVSTLELGDSALYLCASSPTGPASYNEQFFGPGTRLTVL.